Here is one T cell receptor (beta chain) with its context. The sample originates from a study of blood T cell repertoires in COVID-19. At the level of the study: Samples came from the United States, Italy and Spain, spanning acute and convalescent COVID-19. PBMCs, B-cell-depleted T cells, or T cells provided the cDNA or gDNA that made up the material.

As processed by the authors: Amplification of reference gene primers was used by the study to estimate nucleated cell counts. Produced via immunoSEQ multiplex PCR; TCRdb's table is partial and in-frame only. V, J and clone size are those of that table, while D and trimming were read from the DNA. The sample yields a few hundred thousand clones, 75% to 85% seen once. V lost 2 bases and J 6 bases, leaving 5 bases between the germline ends. The CDR3 is 11 residues long. The germline V gene has CDR1 MNHEY and CDR2 SVGAGI. The sequence was obtained from a woman between 40 and 55 years old who had recovered from COVID-19. J is TRBJ2-7 and V is TRBV6-5; no clear D gene. The sample taken for sequencing was peripheral blood. The CDR3 sequence is CASSYDFEQYF. CDR3 coding DNA: TGTGCCAGCAGTTACGACTTCGAGCAGTACTTC.